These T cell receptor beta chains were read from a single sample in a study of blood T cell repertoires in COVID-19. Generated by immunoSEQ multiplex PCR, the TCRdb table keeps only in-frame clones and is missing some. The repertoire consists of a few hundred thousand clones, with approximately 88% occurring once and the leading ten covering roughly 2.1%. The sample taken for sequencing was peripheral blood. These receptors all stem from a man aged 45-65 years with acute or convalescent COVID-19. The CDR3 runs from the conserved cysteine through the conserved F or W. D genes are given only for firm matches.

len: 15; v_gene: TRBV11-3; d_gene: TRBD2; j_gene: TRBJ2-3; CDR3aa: CASSLSSGGSDTQYF
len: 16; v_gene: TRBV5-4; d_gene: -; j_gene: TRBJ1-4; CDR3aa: CASSRGGGEGDEKLFF
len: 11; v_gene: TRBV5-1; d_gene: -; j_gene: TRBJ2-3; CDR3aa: CASTGTDTQYF
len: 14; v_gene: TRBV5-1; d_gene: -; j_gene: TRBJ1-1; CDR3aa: CASSSDPDDTEAFF
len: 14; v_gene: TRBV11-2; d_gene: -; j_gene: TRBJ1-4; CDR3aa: CASSRLGGGEKLFF
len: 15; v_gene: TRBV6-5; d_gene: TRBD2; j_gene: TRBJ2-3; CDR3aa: CATRTSGGSTDTQYF
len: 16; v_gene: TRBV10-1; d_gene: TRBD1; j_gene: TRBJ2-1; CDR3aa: CASGPRQGRSYNEQFF
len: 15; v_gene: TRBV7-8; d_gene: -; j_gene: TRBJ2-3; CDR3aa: CASSPGVTFTDTQYF
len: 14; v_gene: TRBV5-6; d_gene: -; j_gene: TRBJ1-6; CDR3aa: CASSFRENNSPLHF
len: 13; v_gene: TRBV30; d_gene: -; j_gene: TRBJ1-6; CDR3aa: CAWSLQYNSPLHF
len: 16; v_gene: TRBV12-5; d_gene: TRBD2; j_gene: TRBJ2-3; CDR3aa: CASGPNSGGHTDTQYF
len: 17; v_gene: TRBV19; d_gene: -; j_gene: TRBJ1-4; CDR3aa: CASSEVSSGLSNEKLFF
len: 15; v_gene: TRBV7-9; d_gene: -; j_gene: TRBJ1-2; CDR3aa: CASSLRGGINYGYTF
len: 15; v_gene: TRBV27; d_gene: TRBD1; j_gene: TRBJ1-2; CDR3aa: CASSLSQGDYHGYTF
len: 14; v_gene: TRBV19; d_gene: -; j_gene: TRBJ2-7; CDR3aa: CASSSPGDSYEQYF
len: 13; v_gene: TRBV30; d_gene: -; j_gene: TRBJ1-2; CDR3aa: CAWSSGVFYGYTF
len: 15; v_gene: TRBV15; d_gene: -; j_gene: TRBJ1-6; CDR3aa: CATSRDRRKLSPLHF
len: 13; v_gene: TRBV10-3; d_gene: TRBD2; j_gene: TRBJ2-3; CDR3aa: CASLAGGGDTQYF
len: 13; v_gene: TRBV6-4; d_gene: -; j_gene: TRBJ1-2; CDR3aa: CASSDSGGYGYTF
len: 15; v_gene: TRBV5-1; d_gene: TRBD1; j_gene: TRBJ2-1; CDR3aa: CASRSDRSSYNEQFF
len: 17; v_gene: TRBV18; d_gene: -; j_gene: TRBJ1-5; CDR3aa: CASSPKAGRVGNQPQHF
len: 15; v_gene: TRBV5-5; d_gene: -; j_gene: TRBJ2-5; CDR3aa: CASSWETVASETQYF
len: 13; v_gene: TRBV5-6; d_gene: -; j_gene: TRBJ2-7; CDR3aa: CASSLGGTYEQYF
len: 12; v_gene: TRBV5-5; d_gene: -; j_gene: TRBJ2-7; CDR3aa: CASSQAVYEQYF
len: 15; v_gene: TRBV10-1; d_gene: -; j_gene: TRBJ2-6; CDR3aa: CASTLRDTGANVLTF
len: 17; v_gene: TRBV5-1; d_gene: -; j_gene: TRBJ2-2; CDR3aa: CASSYPHGQGPSGELFF
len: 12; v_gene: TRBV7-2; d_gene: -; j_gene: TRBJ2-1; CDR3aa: CASSQLRGEQFF
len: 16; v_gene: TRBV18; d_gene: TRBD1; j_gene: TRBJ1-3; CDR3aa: CASSPTGTGSGNTIYF
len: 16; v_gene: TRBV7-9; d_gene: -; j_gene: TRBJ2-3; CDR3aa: CASSLAPSLSTDTQYF
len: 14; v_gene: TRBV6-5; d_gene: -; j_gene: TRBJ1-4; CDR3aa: CASSYYQGDEKLFF
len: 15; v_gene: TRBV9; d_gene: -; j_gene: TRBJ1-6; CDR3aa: CASSVEQGTGSPLHF
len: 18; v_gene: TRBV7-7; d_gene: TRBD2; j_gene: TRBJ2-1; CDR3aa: CASSLQASGGASYNEQFF
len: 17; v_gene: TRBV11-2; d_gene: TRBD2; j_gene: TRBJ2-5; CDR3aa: CASSSPFFGGAGETQYF
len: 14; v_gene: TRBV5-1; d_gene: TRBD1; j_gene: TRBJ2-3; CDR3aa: CASASDRGPDTQYF
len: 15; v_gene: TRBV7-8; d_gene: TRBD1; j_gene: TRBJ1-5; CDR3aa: CASSLADRGNQPQHF
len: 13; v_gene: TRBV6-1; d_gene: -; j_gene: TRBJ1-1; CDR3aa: CASSESGDTEAFF
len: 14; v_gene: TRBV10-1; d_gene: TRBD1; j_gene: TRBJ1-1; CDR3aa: CASSKTGMNTEAFF
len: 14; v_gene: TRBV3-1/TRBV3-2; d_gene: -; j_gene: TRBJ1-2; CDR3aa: CASSQDDSIYGYTF
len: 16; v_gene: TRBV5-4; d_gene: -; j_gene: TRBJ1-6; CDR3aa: CASTAEDSSYNSPLHF
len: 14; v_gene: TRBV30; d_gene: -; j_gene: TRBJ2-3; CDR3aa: CAWSPTPYTDTQYF
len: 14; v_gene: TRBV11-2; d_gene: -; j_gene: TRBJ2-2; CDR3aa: CASSPPVRTGELFF
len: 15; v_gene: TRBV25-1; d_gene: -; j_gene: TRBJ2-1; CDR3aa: CASREQGQVYNEQFF
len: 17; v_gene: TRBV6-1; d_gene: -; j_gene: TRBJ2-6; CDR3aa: CASSELVGSSGANVLTF
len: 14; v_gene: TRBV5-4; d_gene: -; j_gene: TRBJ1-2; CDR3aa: CASSSSGTRYGYTF
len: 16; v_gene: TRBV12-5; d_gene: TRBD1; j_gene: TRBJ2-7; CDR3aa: CASGLDRDRVSYEQYF
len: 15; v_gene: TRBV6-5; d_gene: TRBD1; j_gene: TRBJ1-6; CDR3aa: CASSYGGTGNSPLHF
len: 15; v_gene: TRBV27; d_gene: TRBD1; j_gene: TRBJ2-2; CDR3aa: CASSWTGVGTGELFF
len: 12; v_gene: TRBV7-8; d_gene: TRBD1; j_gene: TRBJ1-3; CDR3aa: CASSPGGNTIYF
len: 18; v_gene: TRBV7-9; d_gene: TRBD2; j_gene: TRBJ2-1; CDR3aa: CASSRRAGPDFSYNEQFF
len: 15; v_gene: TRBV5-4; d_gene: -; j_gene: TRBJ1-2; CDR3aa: CASSSRDSRNYGYTF